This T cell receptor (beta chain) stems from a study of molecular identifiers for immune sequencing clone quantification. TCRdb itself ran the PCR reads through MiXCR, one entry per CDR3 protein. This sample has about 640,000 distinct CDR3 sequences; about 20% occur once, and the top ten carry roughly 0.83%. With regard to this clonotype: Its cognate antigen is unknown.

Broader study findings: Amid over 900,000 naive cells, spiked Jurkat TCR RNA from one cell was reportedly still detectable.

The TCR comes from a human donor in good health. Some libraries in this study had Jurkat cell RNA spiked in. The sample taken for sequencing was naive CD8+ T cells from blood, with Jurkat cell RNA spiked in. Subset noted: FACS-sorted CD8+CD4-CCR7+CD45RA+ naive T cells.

The CDR3, as DNA: TGTGCCAGCAGCACAACCGGGACGGTGAGGAATGAAAAACTGTTTTTT. Translating it yields CASSTTGTVRNEKLFF. The V gene is TRBV21-1, the J gene TRBJ1-4; TRBD1 is the table's D call and was not checked against the DNA. TRBV21-1 has pseudogene status. The CDR3 length is 16 residues.